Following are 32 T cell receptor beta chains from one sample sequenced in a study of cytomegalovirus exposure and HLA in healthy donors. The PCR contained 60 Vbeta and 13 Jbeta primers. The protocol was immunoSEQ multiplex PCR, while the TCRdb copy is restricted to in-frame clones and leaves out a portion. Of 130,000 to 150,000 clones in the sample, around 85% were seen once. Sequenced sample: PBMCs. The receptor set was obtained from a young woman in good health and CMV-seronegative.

The CDR3 DNA follows: TGTGCCATCAGTGTTAGAGGGGGCCGAACCGGGGAGCTGTTTTTT. This codes for CAISVRGGRTGELFF. The chain carries TRBV10-3 and TRBJ2-2, with 7 nucleotides matching TRBD1. The CDR3 contains 15 residues. CDR1 and CDR2 (germline): ENHRY, SYGVKD. Trimming cost V 4 bases and J 5 bases; bases outside gene matches: 7.

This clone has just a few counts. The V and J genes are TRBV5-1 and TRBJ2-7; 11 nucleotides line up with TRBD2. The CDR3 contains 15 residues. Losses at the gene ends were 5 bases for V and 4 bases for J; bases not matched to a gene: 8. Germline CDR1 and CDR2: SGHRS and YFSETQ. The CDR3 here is CASSLLAGAEYEQYF. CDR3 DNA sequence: TGCGCCAGCAGTTTACTAGCGGGGGCCGAATACGAGCAGTACTTC. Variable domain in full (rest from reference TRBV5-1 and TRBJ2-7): KAGVTQTPRYLIKTRGQQVTLSCSPISGHRSVSWYQQTPGQGLQFLFEYFSETQRNKGNFPGRFSGRQFSNSRSEMNVSTLELGDSALYLCASSLLAGAEYEQYFGPGTRLTVT.

DNA of the CDR3: TGTGCCAGCAGCCCCCCCGGACAGGGAACGGGTGAAGCTTTCTTT. The encoded protein is CASSPPGQGTGEAFF. The rearrangement links TRBV7-9 to TRBJ1-1; TRBD1 matches 8 bases. Germline CDR1 is SEHNR and CDR2 is FQNEAQ (reference sequence). The V and J ends lost 5 bases and 7 bases, in that order; junction bases with no gene match: 12. This CDR3 comprises 15 residues.

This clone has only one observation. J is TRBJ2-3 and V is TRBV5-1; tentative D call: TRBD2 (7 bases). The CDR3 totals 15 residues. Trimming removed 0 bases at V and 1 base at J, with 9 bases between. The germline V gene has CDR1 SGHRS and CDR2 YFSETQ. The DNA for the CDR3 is TGCGCCAGCAGCTTGGCGGGGGGCGGCACAGATACGCAGTATTTT. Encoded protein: CASSLAGGGTDTQYF.

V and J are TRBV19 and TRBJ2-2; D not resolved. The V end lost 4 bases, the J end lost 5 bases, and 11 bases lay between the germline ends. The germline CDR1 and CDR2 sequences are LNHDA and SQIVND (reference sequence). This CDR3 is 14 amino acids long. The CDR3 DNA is TGTGCCAGTAGTACCCTGCCCGGGACCGGGGAGCTGTTTTTT. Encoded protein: CASSTLPGTGELFF.

The CDR3 DNA is TGTGCCAGCAAGACACAATACTACGAGCAGTACTTC. This codes for CASKTQYYEQYF. J is TRBJ2-7 and V is TRBV6-6, with D uncertain. In germline, CDR1 is MNHNY, CDR2 SVGAGI (reference sequence). The CDR3 sequence is 12 residues long. V was clipped by 7 bases and J by 3 bases, with 10 bases between them.

The CDR3 sequence is CASRARSGTGELFF. CDR3 nucleotide sequence: TGCGCCAGCAGGGCCCGTAGCGGAACCGGGGAGCTGTTTTTT. The chain uses TRBV4-1 and TRBJ2-2, with D perhaps matching TRBD2 (6 bases). CDR1 is MGHRA and CDR2 is YSYEKL in the germline V gene. The germline V and J ends were trimmed by 6 bases and 5 bases, with 13 bases remaining between them. The CDR3 sequence is 14 residues long.

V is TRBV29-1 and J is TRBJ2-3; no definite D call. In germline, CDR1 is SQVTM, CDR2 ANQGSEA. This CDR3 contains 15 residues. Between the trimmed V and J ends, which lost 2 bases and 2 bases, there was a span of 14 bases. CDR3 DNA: TGCAGCGTTGAAATTCCAATAGATTACACAGATACGCAGTATTTT. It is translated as CSVEIPIDYTDTQYF.

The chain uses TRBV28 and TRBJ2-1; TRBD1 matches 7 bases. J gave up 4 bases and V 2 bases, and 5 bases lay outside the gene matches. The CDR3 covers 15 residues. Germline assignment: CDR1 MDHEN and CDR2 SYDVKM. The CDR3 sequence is CASSLTDRTYNEQFF. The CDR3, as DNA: TGTGCCAGCAGTTTAACGGACAGGACATACAATGAGCAGTTCTTC.

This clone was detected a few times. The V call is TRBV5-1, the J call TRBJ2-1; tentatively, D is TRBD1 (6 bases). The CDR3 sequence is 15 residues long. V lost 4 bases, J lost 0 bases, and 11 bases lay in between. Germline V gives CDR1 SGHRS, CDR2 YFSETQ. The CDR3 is CASSMEDSSYNEQFF. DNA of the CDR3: TGCGCCAGCAGCATGGAGGACAGCTCCTACAATGAGCAGTTCTTC.

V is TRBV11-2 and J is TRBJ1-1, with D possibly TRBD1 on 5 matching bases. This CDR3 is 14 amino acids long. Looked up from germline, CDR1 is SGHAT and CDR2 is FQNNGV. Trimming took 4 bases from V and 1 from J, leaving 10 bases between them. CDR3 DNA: TGTGCCAGCAGCTACGCAGGGCCGAACACTGAAGCTTTCTTT. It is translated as CASSYAGPNTEAFF.

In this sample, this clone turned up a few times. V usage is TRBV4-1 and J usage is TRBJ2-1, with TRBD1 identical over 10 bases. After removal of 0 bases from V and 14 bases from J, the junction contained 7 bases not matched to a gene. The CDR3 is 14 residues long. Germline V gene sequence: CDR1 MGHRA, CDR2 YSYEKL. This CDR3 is CASSQDSGTGEKFF. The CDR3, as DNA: TGCGCCAGCAGCCAAGACTCCGGGACAGGGGAAAAGTTCTTC.

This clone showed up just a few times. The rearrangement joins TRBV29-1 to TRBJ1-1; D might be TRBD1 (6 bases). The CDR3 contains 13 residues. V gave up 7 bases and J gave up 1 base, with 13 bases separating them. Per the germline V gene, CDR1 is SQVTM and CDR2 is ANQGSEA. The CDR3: CSATGPSNTEAFF. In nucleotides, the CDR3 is TGCAGCGCGACAGGTCCGTCGAACACTGAAGCTTTCTTT.

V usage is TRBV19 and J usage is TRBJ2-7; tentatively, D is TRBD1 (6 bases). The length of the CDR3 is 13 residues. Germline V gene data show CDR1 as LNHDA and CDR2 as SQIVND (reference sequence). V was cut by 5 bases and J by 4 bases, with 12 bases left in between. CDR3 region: CASSFDRSYEQYF. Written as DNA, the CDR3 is TGTGCCAGTAGTTTCGACAGGTCGTACGAGCAGTACTTC.

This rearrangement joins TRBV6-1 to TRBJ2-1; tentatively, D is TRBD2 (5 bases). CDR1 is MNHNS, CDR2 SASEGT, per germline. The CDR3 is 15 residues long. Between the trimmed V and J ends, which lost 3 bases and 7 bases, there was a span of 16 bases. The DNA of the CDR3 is TGTGCCAGCAGTGATGAAGCGCGCGGGTGGAATGAGCAGTTCTTC. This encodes CASSDEARGWNEQFF.

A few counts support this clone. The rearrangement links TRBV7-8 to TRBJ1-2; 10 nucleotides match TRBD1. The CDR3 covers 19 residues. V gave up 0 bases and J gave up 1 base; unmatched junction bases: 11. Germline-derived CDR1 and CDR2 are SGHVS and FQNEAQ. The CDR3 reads CASSLALGQGVTYNYGYTF. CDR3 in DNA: TGTGCCAGCAGCTTAGCGCTCGGACAGGGGGTTACTTATAACTATGGCTACACCTTC.

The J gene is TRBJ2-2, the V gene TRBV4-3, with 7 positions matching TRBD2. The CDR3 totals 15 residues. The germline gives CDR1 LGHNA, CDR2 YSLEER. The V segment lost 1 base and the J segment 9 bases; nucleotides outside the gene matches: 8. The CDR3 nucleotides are TGCGCCAGCAGCCAAGCTCTGGGGGGGAGGAGGGAGCTGTTTTTT. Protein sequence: CASSQALGGRRELFF.

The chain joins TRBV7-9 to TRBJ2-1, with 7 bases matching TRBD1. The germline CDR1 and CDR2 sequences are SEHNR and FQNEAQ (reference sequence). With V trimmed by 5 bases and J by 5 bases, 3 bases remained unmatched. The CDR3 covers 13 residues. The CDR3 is CASSETGDNEQFF. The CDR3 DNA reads TGTGCCAGCAGCGAAACAGGGGACAATGAGCAGTTCTTC.

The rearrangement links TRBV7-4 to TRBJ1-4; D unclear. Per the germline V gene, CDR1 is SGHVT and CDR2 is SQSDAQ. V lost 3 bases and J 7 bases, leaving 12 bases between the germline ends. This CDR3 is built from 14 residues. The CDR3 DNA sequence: TGTGCCAGCAGCTTGTTGTGCACATTTGAAAAACTGTTTTTT. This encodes CASSLLCTFEKLFF.

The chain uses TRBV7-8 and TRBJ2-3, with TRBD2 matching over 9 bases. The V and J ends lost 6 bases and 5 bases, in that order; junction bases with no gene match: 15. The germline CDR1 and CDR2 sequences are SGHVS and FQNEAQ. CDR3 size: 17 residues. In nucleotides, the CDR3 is TGTGCCAGCAGGGTCCAAGGGGGCGGGGGGGCTGTAGATACGCAGTATTTT. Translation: CASRVQGGGGAVDTQYF.

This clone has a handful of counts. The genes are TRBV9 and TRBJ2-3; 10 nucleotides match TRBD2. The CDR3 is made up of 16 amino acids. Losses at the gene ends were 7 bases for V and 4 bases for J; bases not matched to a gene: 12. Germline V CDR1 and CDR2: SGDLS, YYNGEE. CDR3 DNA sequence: TGTGCCAGCTCACGAAGCCCTAGCGGGAGTGCAGATACGCAGTATTTT. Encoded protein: CASSRSPSGSADTQYF.

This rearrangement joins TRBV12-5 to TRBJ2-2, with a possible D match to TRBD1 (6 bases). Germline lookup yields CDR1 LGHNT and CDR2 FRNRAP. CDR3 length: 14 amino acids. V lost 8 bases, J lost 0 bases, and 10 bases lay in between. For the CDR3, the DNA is TGTGCTAGTCGGCAGGGGCCGAACACCGGGGAGCTGTTTTTT. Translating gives CASRQGPNTGELFF. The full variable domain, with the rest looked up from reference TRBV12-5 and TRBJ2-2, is DARVTQTPRHKVTEMGQEVTMRCQPILGHNTVFWYRQTMMQGLELLAYFRNRAPLDDSGMPKDRFSAEMPDATLATLKIQPSEPRDSAVYFCASRQGPNTGELFFGEGSRLTVL.

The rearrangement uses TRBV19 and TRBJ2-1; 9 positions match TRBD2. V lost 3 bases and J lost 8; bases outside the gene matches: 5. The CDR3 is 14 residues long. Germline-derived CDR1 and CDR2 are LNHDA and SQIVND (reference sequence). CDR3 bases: TGTGCCAGTAGTATCCTAGCGGGATTCTATGAGCAGTTCTTC. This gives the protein CASSILAGFYEQFF. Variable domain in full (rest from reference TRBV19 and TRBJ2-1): DGGITQSPKYLFRKEGQNVTLSCEQNLNHDAMYWYRQDPGQGLRLIYYSQIVNDFQKGDIAEGYSVSREKKESFPLTVTSAQKNPTAFYLCASSILAGFYEQFFGPGTRLTVL.

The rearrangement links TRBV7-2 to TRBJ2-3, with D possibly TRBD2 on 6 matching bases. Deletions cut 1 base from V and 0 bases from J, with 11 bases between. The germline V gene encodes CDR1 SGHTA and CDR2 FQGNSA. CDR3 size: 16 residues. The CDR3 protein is CASSLGDFYSTDTQYF. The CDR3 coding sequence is TGTGCCAGCAGCTTAGGGGACTTCTATAGCACAGATACGCAGTATTTT.

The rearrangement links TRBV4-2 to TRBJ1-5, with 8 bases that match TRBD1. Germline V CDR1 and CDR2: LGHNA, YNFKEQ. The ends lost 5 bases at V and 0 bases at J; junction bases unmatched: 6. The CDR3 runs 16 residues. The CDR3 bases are TGTGCCAGCAGCGCTCAGGGGGCATTTAGCAATCAGCCCCAGCATTTT. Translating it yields CASSAQGAFSNQPQHF.

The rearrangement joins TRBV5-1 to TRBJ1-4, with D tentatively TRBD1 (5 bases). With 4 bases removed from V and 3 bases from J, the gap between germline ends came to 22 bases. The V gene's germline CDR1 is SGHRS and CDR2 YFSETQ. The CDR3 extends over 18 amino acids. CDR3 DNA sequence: TGCGCCAGCAGCCCCAGCGGGACGGGCTTTGGGGCTAATGAAAAACTGTTTTTT. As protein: CASSPSGTGFGANEKLFF.

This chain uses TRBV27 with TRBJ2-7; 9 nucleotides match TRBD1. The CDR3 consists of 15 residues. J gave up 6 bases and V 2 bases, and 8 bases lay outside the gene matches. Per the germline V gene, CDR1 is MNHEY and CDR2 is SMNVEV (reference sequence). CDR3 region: CASSLIGQGQLEQYF. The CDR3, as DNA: TGTGCCAGCAGTTTAATCGGACAGGGGCAACTCGAGCAGTACTTC.

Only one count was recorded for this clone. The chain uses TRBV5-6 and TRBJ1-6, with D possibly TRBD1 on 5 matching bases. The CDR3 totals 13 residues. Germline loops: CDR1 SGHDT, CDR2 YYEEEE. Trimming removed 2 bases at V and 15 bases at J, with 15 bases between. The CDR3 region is CASSLLTGGLLHF. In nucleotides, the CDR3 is TGTGCCAGCAGCTTATTGACGGGGGGTCTCCTCCACTTT.

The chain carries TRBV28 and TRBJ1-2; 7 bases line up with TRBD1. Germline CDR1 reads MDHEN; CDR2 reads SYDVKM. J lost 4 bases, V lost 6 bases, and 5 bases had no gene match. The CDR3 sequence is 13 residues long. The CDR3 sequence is CASRKDRSYGYTF. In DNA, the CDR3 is TGTGCCAGCAGGAAGGACAGGAGCTATGGCTACACCTTC.

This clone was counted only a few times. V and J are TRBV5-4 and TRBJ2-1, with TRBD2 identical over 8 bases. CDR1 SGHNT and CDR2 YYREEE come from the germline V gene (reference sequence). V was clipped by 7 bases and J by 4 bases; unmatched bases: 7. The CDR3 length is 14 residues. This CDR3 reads CASQSGSGYNEQFF. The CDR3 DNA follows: TGTGCCAGCCAAAGCGGGAGTGGGTACAATGAGCAGTTCTTC.

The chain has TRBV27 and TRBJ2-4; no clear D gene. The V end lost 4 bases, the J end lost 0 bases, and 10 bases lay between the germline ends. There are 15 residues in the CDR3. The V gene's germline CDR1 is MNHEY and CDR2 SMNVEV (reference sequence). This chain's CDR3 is CASSSTVLAKNIQYF. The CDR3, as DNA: TGTGCCAGCAGTTCAACAGTGTTAGCCAAAAACATTCAGTACTTC.

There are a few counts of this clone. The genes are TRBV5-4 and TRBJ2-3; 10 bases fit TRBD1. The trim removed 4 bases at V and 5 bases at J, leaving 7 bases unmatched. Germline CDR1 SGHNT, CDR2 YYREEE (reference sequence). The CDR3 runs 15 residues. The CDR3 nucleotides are TGTGCCAGCAGCCCCCGGGACAGGGGCCAAGATACGCAGTATTTT. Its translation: CASSPRDRGQDTQYF.